This T cell receptor beta chain emerged from a study of T-cell reconstitution after alpha-beta-depleted transplantation in children. Findings of the study overall: It was newly produced T cells that mostly accounted for T-cell counts and diversity one year after transplant. It was surviving recipient T cells and thymic progenitors that gave some patients high TCRbeta diversity at day 60. The study reportedly traced alpha-beta T cells about two months after transplant to several hundred expanded graft clones.

After removal of 1 base from V and 7 bases from J, the junction contained 2 bases not matched to a gene. Germline values: CDR1 DFQATT, CDR2 SNEGSKA (reference sequence). This CDR3 is 14 amino acids long. Preparation of the TCRbeta library involved a method that used unique molecular identifiers. Each CDR3 protein is one row after TCRdb ran MiXCR on the PCR reads. The sample shows fewer than 750,000 distinct CDR3 sequences, 20% to 25% of them seen only once. Concerning this clonotype: Its antigen is unidentified.

The sequence was collected from a boy under three years old who had a stem cell transplant for acute myeloid leukemia, so the T cells may come from the graft donor. Material: PBMCs, mostly from graft donor cells, obtained 360 days after TCRalphabeta/CD19-depleted stem cell transplant. The chain recombines TRBV20-1 with TRBJ1-6, with 9 nucleotides matching TRBD1. As DNA, the CDR3 is TGCAGTGCTAGAGGGGGGACAGGGAATTCACCCCTCCACTTT. This codes for CSARGGTGNSPLHF.